This TCR beta chain was observed in a study of CD8+ T cells in alopecia areata. Study results and caveats: Tofacitinib did not eliminate many expanded lesional clones from scalp or blood. Possibly because of HLA-related factors, TCR sharing was less clear across patients than in mice.

Treatment reported: oral pan-JAK inhibitor, 5-10 mg twice daily. On this clone itself: Its specificity is not known.

The ends lost 0 bases at V and 7 bases at J; junction bases unmatched: 13. CDR3 size: 17 residues. Germline values: CDR1 MGHRA, CDR2 YSYEKL. cDNA reverse transcribed from extracted RNA served as the sequencing template. Clones were sequenced by immunoSEQ multiplex PCR, and TCRdb holds only the in-frame ones, with some missing. The profile shows 100,000 to 140,000 clones, around 83% of them singletons. The clonotype was recovered from a human donor with alopecia areata. This specimen consisted of CD8+ T cells sorted from blood, obtained at week 24, from a patient treated with tofacitinib. V is TRBV4-1 and J is TRBJ1-2; 8 nucleotides line up with TRBD1. The DNA for the CDR3 is TGCGCCAGCAGCCAAGATGTAGCGGGACAGGCTTTTGGTGGCTACACCTTC. Its protein is CASSQDVAGQAFGGYTF.